The source of this T cell receptor (beta chain) is a study of early T cells in non-severe SARS-CoV-2 infection. Regarding the study as a whole: The VDJdb matching leaned toward anti-spike CD8 responses and overlooked private and CD4 specificities.

This clonotype turned up a few times. Its antigen is not known. MiXCR was run by TCRdb on the 5' RACE reads, yielding one entry per CDR3 protein. The table records some 71,000 distinct CDR3 sequences, 12% of them present only once. This CDR3 is built from 11 residues. Germline CDR1 is SQVTM and CDR2 is ANQGSEA. The ends were cut back, 4 bases at V and 8 bases at J, with 9 bases in the middle. The sequence came from an adult who was a healthcare worker with PCR-confirmed SARS-CoV-2 infection or an uninfected control (not recorded which). Material: whole blood. The chain joins TRBV29-1 to TRBJ2-4; D is unclear. The DNA of the CDR3 is TGCAGCGTTGCCCCTAGGGACATTCAGTACTTC. It specifies CSVAPRDIQYF.